This T cell receptor beta chain came from a study of T cells in Graves' hyperthyroidism and ophthalmopathy. Study results and caveats: Ophthalmopathy stood apart from stable hyperthyroidism in a 13 V-J model. Model-based prediction identified ophthalmopathy a median around 6.5 months prior to its onset.

Patients were excluded because of uncontrolled infection, other autoimmune disease, pregnancy or lactation. Deletions cut 1 base from V and 5 bases from J, with 12 bases between. Looked up from germline, CDR1 is MNHNY and CDR2 is SVGAGI (reference sequence). The length of the CDR3 is 15 residues. A remark on this clonotype: Its antigen is not identified.

RNA transcripts yielded amplified TCR beta CDR3 regions. During a first-round RT-PCR of the TCR CDR3, the HTBI primer set was used. TCRdb fed the multiplex PCR reads into MiXCR, producing one record per CDR3 protein. The sample lists 600,000 or so distinct CDR3 sequences, approximately 14% seen once, with 9.5% to 15% in the top ten. Input material: blood. The V and J genes are TRBV6-6 and TRBJ2-4; D possibly uses TRBD1 or TRBD2 (7 bases each). The sequence derives from a woman in her forties or fifties with Graves' ophthalmopathy. CDR3 region: CASSYWGGTENIQYF. CDR3 DNA sequence: TGTGCCAGCAGTTACTGGGGGGGGACAGAAAACATTCAGTACTTC.